This T cell receptor (beta chain) was identified in a study of beta chain features in type 1 diabetes. This clone was recorded a few times. Its antigen remains unidentified. One heparinised blood draw, averaging around 0.12 L, came from each donor. The study's findings and limits: For TCRB rearrangement, an influence of HLA type remained unresolved here.

Investigators reverse transcribed all isolated RNA, so they sequenced expressed TCRB transcripts. Approximately 3.6 million reads per sample on average were obtained from naive, central memory and regulatory T cell samples. The repertoire was sequenced with immunoSEQ multiplex PCR; TCRdb's copy has only in-frame clones and lacks some. In the table there are hundreds of thousands of clones, 17% of which are singletons. V lost 0 bases, J lost 7 bases, and 13 bases lay in between. There are 15 residues in the CDR3. The germline V gene has CDR1 SGHDN and CDR2 FVKESK. The TCR originated in a young woman in good health. The genes are TRBV14 and TRBJ2-4; D remains unclear. The material sequenced was naive CD4+ T cells from blood. CDR3 in amino acids: CASSQDLWSLNIQYF. CDR3 nucleotide sequence: TGTGCCAGCAGCCAAGACCTTTGGTCCCTTAACATTCAGTACTTC.